This entry is about one T cell receptor (beta chain). The record originates from a study of CD8 T cells in Susac syndrome. At the level of the study: Among the Susac syndrome patients sequenced, about 6 had active disease and eight or nine were in remission. At blood draw, Susac syndrome patients were therapy-naive, on corticosteroids, or on intravenous immunoglobulin alone.

Sequencing of TCR beta was performed on blood CD8+ T cells and on blood CD4+ T cells. RNA in amounts of roughly 0.5 to 1 ug was reverse transcribed with random hexamers. Amplification of TCR beta CDR3 was carried out by immunoSEQ multiplex PCR, which covered 54 Vbeta and 13 Jbeta segments. TCRdb fed the immunoSEQ multiplex PCR reads into MiXCR, producing one record per CDR3 protein. The sample records under 300,000 distinct CDR3 sequences, 90% to 97% being singletons. Per the germline V gene, CDR1 is KGHSH and CDR2 is LQKENI. The CDR3 loop spans 15 amino acids. V gave up 4 bases and J gave up 5 bases; unmatched junction bases: 9.

This receptor was obtained from a human donor with Susac syndrome. This chain connects TRBV18 to TRBJ2-5; 8 bases align to TRBD2. Material for sequencing was CD4+ T cells from PBMCs. DNA of the CDR3: TGTGCCAGCTCACTTTTCCCGGGAGGGCCTGAGACCCAGTACTTC. Translation: CASSLFPGGPETQYF. Based on the CDR3 plus reference TRBV18 and TRBJ2-5, the full variable domain is NAGVMQNPRHLVRRRGQEARLRCSPMKGHSHVYWYRQLPEEGLKFMVYLQKENIIDESGMPKERFSAEFPKEGPSILRIQQVVRGDSAAYFCASSLFPGGPETQYFGPGTRLLVL.